This T cell receptor (beta chain) stems from a study of T cell responses to AZD1222 COVID-19 vaccine. This CDR3 comprises 14 residues. Germline-derived CDR1 and CDR2 are MDHEN and SYDVKM. V gave up 6 bases and J gave up 5 bases, with 16 bases separating them. Here immunoSEQ multiplex PCR was the method, and the copy in TCRdb shows in-frame clones only, minus some. The sample consists of roughly 160,000 clones, 94% of them appearing once. The V gene is TRBV28, the J gene TRBJ1-2; no definite D call. The receptor comes from an adult in good health. The sequences come from peripheral blood, collected on day 0 of AZD1222 vaccination. The CDR3 region is CASSHRGAWYGYTF. The CDR3 DNA reads TGTGCCAGCAGCCACCGCGGCGCATGGTATGGCTACACCTTC.